These 20 T cell receptor beta chains share one sample of origin, sequenced in a study of long-term antiretroviral therapy in people with HIV. The run of the v3.0 immunoSEQ assay was at survey level. Using immunoSEQ multiplex PCR, the repertoire was profiled, and TCRdb retains in-frame clones only, with some absent. The table has 20,000 or so clones, around 80% seen once. The specimen was unsorted PBMCs, collected 0.1 years before starting antiretroviral therapy. The receptors derive from a man younger than 35 with HIV.

This chain uses TRBV30 with TRBJ2-7; D might be TRBD1 or TRBD2, each matching 5 bases. Germline V gene sequence: CDR1 GTSNPN, CDR2 SVGIG (reference sequence). Trimming shortened V by 0 bases and J by 1 base, and 13 bases separated the two germline ends. The CDR3 totals 15 residues. CDR3 in amino acids: CAWSVAAEGSYEQYF. CDR3 nucleotides: TGTGCCTGGAGTGTGGCGGCAGAGGGGTCCTACGAGCAGTACTTC.

The V call is TRBV30, the J call TRBJ2-1; tentative D call: TRBD2 (6 bases). Between the trimmed V and J ends, which lost 0 bases and 4 bases, there was a span of 7 bases. Germline V lookup: CDR1 GTSNPN, CDR2 SVGIG (reference sequence). The CDR3 runs to 13 residues. CDR3 residues: CAWSVREYNEQFF. In DNA form, the CDR3 reads TGTGCCTGGAGTGTTCGGGAGTACAATGAGCAGTTCTTC.

This chain's CDR3 is CASSLGLAGGWQYF. The DNA of the CDR3 is TGTGCCAGCAGCCTCGGACTAGCGGGAGGGTGGCAGTATTTT. This chain uses TRBV11-2 with TRBJ2-3, with TRBD2 matching over 15 bases. The length of the CDR3 is 14 residues. Germline V gene sequence: CDR1 SGHAT, CDR2 FQNNGV. The junction had 5 bases not matched to a gene; V was cut back by 5 bases and J by 11 bases.

This chain links TRBV27 with TRBJ1-1, with TRBD1 matching 10 bases. From germline, CDR1 is MNHEY and CDR2 SMNVEV (reference sequence). This CDR3 region has 15 residues. After removal of 5 bases from V and 5 bases from J, the junction contained 8 bases not matched to a gene. The CDR3 DNA reads TGTGCCAGCAGTCCCCGACAGGGGGCGCAAACTGAAGCTTTCTTT. Translated: CASSPRQGAQTEAFF.

In the case of this clone: The same CDR3 is also encoded by other DNA sequences in this sample. V usage is TRBV27 and J usage is TRBJ1-4, with 7 bases lining up with TRBD1. After removal of 3 bases from V and 8 bases from J, the junction contained 6 bases not matched to a gene. CDR3 length equals 14 residues. Germline assignment: CDR1 MNHEY and CDR2 SMNVEV (reference sequence). CDR3 in DNA: TGTGCCAGCAGTTTGGGAGGGGGCAGCGAAAAACTGTTTTTT. Translated, it gives CASSLGGGSEKLFF.

The CDR3 sequence: CASSGTTGYQETQYF. DNA of the CDR3: TGTGCCAGCAGCGGGACGACAGGGTACCAAGAGACCCAGTACTTC. The chain joins TRBV7-8 to TRBJ2-5; 7 nucleotides align to TRBD1. This CDR3 has 15 amino acids. Germline V CDR1 and CDR2: SGHVS, FQNEAQ. V gave up 5 bases and J gave up 0 bases; unmatched junction bases: 6.

This sequence joins TRBV10-3 and TRBJ2-7; 8 nucleotides align to TRBD2. Trimming at V came to 6 bases and at J to 2 bases, leaving 3 bases not matched to a gene. The length of the CDR3 is 13 residues. CDR1 is ENHRY, CDR2 SYGVKD, per germline. The CDR3 loop reads CAIRAGDPYEQYF. CDR3 coding DNA: TGTGCCATCAGAGCGGGGGACCCCTACGAGCAGTACTTC.

The chain employs TRBV5-1 and TRBJ2-2, with D possibly matching TRBD2 (5 bases). CDR3 length equals 14 residues. Trimming cost V 3 bases and J 6 bases, with 12 bases left between them. The germline V gene has CDR1 SGHRS and CDR2 YFSETQ. The CDR3 DNA is TGCGCCAGCAGCTCCCAAGGAGGCGCCGGGGAGCTGTTTTTT. Translating gives CASSSQGGAGELFF.

The chain carries TRBV4-2 and TRBJ2-7; TRBD2 matches 10 bases. The CDR3 contains 17 residues. Germline V CDR1 and CDR2: LGHNA, YNFKEQ. The ends lost 1 base at V and 6 bases at J; junction bases unmatched: 12. The chain's CDR3 is CASSQGALGLASIEQYF. Here the CDR3 DNA reads TGTGCCAGCAGCCAAGGGGCTCTGGGACTAGCGTCGATCGAGCAGTACTTC.

The chain carries TRBV6-1 and TRBJ1-5; TRBD1 agrees at 9 bases. The CDR3 extends over 14 amino acids. J lost 4 bases, V lost 6 bases, and 4 bases had no gene match. Germline V CDR1 and CDR2: MNHNS, SASEGT. DNA of the CDR3: TGTGCCAGCAGAGGGACAGGGTTAAATCAGCCCCAGCATTTT. Translation gives CASRGTGLNQPQHF.

By share of the sample, this clone is medium-sized. The V call is TRBV10-2, the J call TRBJ1-6; D ambiguous. This CDR3 spans 15 amino acids. V lost 1 base to trimming and J lost 8 bases, with 12 bases between them. The germline gives CDR1 WSHSY, CDR2 SAAADI. DNA for the CDR3: TGCGCCAGCAGTGAGTGGGCAGGTACGGATTCACCCCTCCACTTT. Amino acids: CASSEWAGTDSPLHF.

The chain recombines TRBV4-1 with TRBJ1-5, with no clear D. This CDR3 is 15 amino acids long. V was shortened by 0 bases and J by 0 bases, with 6 bases between the two germline ends. CDR1 and CDR2 from the germline V gene are MGHRA and YSYEKL. Written as DNA, the CDR3 is TGCGCCAGCAGCCAAGACGACGCTAGCAATCAGCCCCAGCATTTT. Its protein product is CASSQDDASNQPQHF.

The chain joins TRBV6-1 to TRBJ2-1; 14 positions agree with TRBD2. J lost 7 bases, V lost 5 bases, and 4 bases had no gene match. The V gene's germline CDR1 is MNHNS and CDR2 SASEGT. This CDR3 is built from 15 residues. CDR3 nucleotides: TGTGCCAGCAGTAGACTAGCGGGGGGGGTTAATGAGCAGTTCTTC. Encoded protein: CASSRLAGGVNEQFF.

The gene calls are TRBV7-9 and TRBJ1-2; D is unclear. In germline, CDR1 is SEHNR, CDR2 FQNEAQ (reference sequence). Trimming cost V 5 bases and J 8 bases, with 9 bases left between them. The CDR3 runs 11 residues. The CDR3, as DNA: TGTGCCAGCAGCGACCAATTAGGCTACACCTTC. Translated, it gives CASSDQLGYTF.

The genes are TRBV7-9 and TRBJ2-2; TRBD1 or TRBD2 may be the D gene (5 bases each). With 5 bases removed from V and 5 bases from J, the gap between germline ends came to 15 bases. CDR3 length equals 15 residues. Germline-derived CDR1 and CDR2 are SEHNR and FQNEAQ (reference sequence). CDR3 sequence reads: CASSPIEWGTGELFF. CDR3 sequence (DNA): TGTGCCAGCAGCCCGATAGAATGGGGGACCGGGGAGCTGTTTTTT.

This clone was found once. V is TRBV5-1 and J is TRBJ2-6, with a possible D match to TRBD2 (6 bases). From germline, CDR1 is SGHRS and CDR2 YFSETQ. The CDR3 runs to 16 residues. The V gene lost 0 bases and the J gene lost 3 bases, with 10 bases spanning the gap. The CDR3 coding sequence is TGCGCCAGCAGCTTGGCGGGAGCCCGTGGGGCCAACGTCCTGACTTTC. This gives the protein CASSLAGARGANVLTF.

J is TRBJ2-3 and V is TRBV15; the match to TRBD2 covers 12 bases. The CDR3 is 15 residues long. V lost 2 bases and J lost 4; bases outside the gene matches: 1. Germline V gene data show CDR1 as LNHNV and CDR2 as YYDKDF (reference sequence). CDR3 DNA sequence: TGTGCCACCAGCAGACTAGCGGGAGGGCCAGATACGCAGTATTTT. It yields the protein CATSRLAGGPDTQYF.

This sequence joins TRBV11-2 and TRBJ2-5; perhaps TRBD1 as D (5 bases). The V gene lost 4 bases and the J gene lost 1 base, with 10 bases spanning the gap. From germline, CDR1 is SGHAT and CDR2 FQNNGV. The CDR3 consists of 14 residues. The CDR3 is CASSSSQGQETQYF. CDR3 coding DNA: TGTGCCAGCAGCTCCTCTCAGGGCCAAGAGACCCAGTACTTC.

This clone was seen only once. This chain links TRBV19 with TRBJ1-1; D gene ambiguous. The CDR3 spans 17 residues. Germline V gene sequence: CDR1 LNHDA, CDR2 SQIVND (reference sequence). Trimming removed 9 bases from V and 1 base from J, with 24 bases in between. CDR3 DNA: TGTGCCAGCAAAAATCCCCTCGAGGGAGGGTGGAACACTGAAGCTTTCTTT. This gives the protein CASKNPLEGGWNTEAFF.

The chain is built from TRBV10-3 and TRBJ1-5, with D perhaps matching TRBD1 (6 bases). Trimming removed 9 bases from V and 2 bases from J, with 8 bases in between. Germline V gene sequence: CDR1 ENHRY, CDR2 SYGVKD. The length of the CDR3 is 12 residues. The CDR3 nucleotides read TGTGCCATATCAGGGGGCAATCAGCCCCAGCATTTT. As protein: CAISGGNQPQHF.